This T cell receptor (beta chain) was recovered during a study of blood T cells in healthy people across ages. Whole-study context: About one barcoded TCR beta cDNA was captured per two T cells.

Sample donors were healthy Caucasian individuals that came from Russia, aged roughly 6 to 100. The second PCR ran about 6 to 11 cycles with a sample-barcoded 5' primer and J-beta primers. TCRdb passed the 5' RACE reads through MiXCR, listing each CDR3 protein once. This sample has 710,000 or so distinct CDR3 sequences, with about 30% found just once. The CDR3 has 14 residues. CDR1 is MNHEY and CDR2 is SVGEGT in the germline V gene. The V and J ends lost 5 bases and 8 bases respectively, with 16 bases between them. This clonotype was recorded many times. The V and J genes are TRBV6-2 or TRBV6-3 and TRBJ2-1, with a tentative D call TRBD1 (6 bases). Sequences were obtained from blood. This receptor was identified in a woman of 80 years or more in good health. CDR3: CASSRGDTRHEQFF. In DNA form, the CDR3 reads TGTGCCAGCAGTCGAGGGGACACTCGCCATGAGCAGTTCTTC.